This TCR beta chain was sequenced for a study of shared clonotypes between healthy human individuals. Study context: The composition of the donors was a couple of women and a few men aged 18 to 49. Study outcomes and limitations: Rarefaction exposed incomplete sorted-subset sequencing despite large depth. In having few donors, the study represented limited genetic and exposure-history diversity.

Sorted-subset replicate PCR reactions contained approximately 190 ng DNA, corresponding to some 28,000 T cell genomes. The table came from immunoSEQ multiplex PCR; TCRdb's copy has only in-frame clones and leaves some out. Here the sample spans more than 2,000,000 clones, over 85% being singletons. The CDR3 runs to 14 residues. Trimming removed 7 bases from V and 1 base from J; junction bases left unmatched: 1. Germline values: CDR1 LNHDA, CDR2 SQIVND (reference sequence). Regarding this clone: Antigen specificity is unknown.

Sequencing was carried out using naive CD4+ T cells from PBMCs. Indicated subset: CD45RA+ positively selected. V gene TRBV19 combines with J gene TRBJ2-6, with 7 bases lining up with TRBD1. The receptor was derived from a man between 18 and 35 years old in good health. Some clones in this sample may be carry-over from other donors' samples. CDR3 residues: CASMDRSGANVLTF. In nucleotides, the CDR3 is TGTGCCAGTATGGACAGGTCTGGGGCCAACGTCCTGACTTTC.